This record looks at one T cell receptor (beta chain) sequence and its context. Data came from immunoSEQ multiplex PCR; TCRdb stores just in-frame clones and leaves some out. The table shows 70,000 to 90,000 clones, with over 75% occurring only once. CDR3 length: 11 amino acids. Germline assignment: CDR1 MNHEY and CDR2 SMNVEV (reference sequence). Trimming pared 10 bases from V and 9 bases from J, leaving 15 bases between. The data belong to a study of PD-L1 blockade in urothelial cancer. About the study: In about 2014 therapy began: atezolizumab 1,200 mg intravenously every 3 weeks. Blood samples contained a median about 150,000 T cells. In the patient group, about 85% of the roughly 29 were males with bladder-origin urothelial cancer.

Time point here: pretreatment peripheral blood. This receptor was identified in a man aged 60-69 years with urothelial cancer. V and J are TRBV27 and TRBJ2-5, with a tentative D call TRBD2 (5 bases). The sample was PBMCs, taken around atezolizumab (anti-PD-L1) treatment. CDR3 DNA sequence: TGTGCCATAGGGTGGCCCGGGGCCCAGTACTTC. Amino acid sequence: CAIGWPGAQYF.